A selection of T cell receptor beta chains follows, all from one sample in a study of T cell responses to AZD1222 COVID-19 vaccine. TCRdb keeps only in-frame clones here, not all; method: immunoSEQ multiplex PCR. This table holds some 130,000 clones, roughly 85% found once. The source material was peripheral blood, sampled on day 0 of MenACWY control vaccination. The receptor source for this set is an adult in good health. Both conserved end residues are part of each CDR3. A D gene is named only where the DNA matches it firmly. Clone sizes are given selectively: once, few, many, or a class where the clone is expanded.

J gene | V gene | D gene | clone size | CDR3 DNA | CDR3 protein
TRBJ1-4 | TRBV5-6 | NA | NA | TGTGCCAGCAGCCGACAGCCCGCTAATGAAAAACTGTTTTTT | CASSRQPANEKLFF
TRBJ1-5 | TRBV27 | NA | few | TGTGCCAGCAGCGGGTCCGGCCAGCTCAATCAGCCCCAGCATTTT | CASSGSGQLNQPQHF
TRBJ2-6 | TRBV5-1 | TRBD1 | NA | TGCGCCAGCAGCACCGGACAGGGGAGCGCCAACGTCCTGACTTTC | CASSTGQGSANVLTF
TRBJ2-5 | TRBV9 | NA | NA | TGTGCCATCGAGTCGGGGCAACCGTACCAAGAGACCCAGTACTTC | CAIESGQPYQETQYF
TRBJ2-2 | TRBV30 | NA | NA | TGTGCCTGGAGTGTGCTAGCTGCCGGGGAGCTGTTTTTT | CAWSVLAAGELFF
TRBJ2-6 | TRBV6-5 | NA | once | TGTGCCAGCAGCGTACTGGGGGCTGGGGCCAACGTCCTGACTTTC | CASSVLGAGANVLTF
TRBJ2-2 | TRBV1 | NA | NA | TGCACCAGCAGCCAAACCGGGACACCCGCGAACACCGGGGAGCTGTTTTTT | CTSSQTGTPANTGELFF
TRBJ1-2 | TRBV7-7 | NA | NA | TGTGCTAGCAGCTCGCCGTTGGACAGCCCGTTAGCTAACTATGGCTACACCTTC | CASSSPLDSPLANYGYTF
TRBJ2-2 | TRBV7-2 | NA | NA | TGTGCCAGCAGCTCGCCGATTAGCGGAACGAACACCGGGGAGCTGTTTTTT | CASSSPISGTNTGELFF
TRBJ1-2 | TRBV5-3 | NA | NA | TGTGCCAGAAGGGGCGCCGAGGATGGGAACCCTTCCGACAACTATGGCTACACCTTC | CARRGAEDGNPSDNYGYTF
TRBJ2-5 | TRBV19 | NA | NA | TGTGCCAGTAGTATGTCGACAGTCCAAGAGACCCAGTACTTC | CASSMSTVQETQYF
TRBJ1-5 | TRBV28 | TRBD1 | NA | TGTGCCAGCAGCCGGGACAGTTCCAATCAGCCCCAGCATTTT | CASSRDSSNQPQHF
TRBJ1-2 | TRBV5-1 | TRBD1 | NA | TGCGCCAGCAGCGTATCTGCCGGGACAGGGCATGGCTACACCTTC | CASSVSAGTGHGYTF
TRBJ2-2 | TRBV5-1 | TRBD1 | NA | TGCGCCAGCAGCTTGGACAGGGGGTCCGGGGAGCTGTTTTTT | CASSLDRGSGELFF
TRBJ1-2 | TRBV6-5 | NA | once | TGTGCCAGCACCCGCCGGGGAGGGGCGGACGGCTACACCTTC | CASTRRGGADGYTF
TRBJ2-3 | TRBV28 | NA | NA | TGTGCCAGCAGTTTGGCCACTAAGGGCCTTCAAGATACGCAGTATTTT | CASSLATKGLQDTQYF
TRBJ2-5 | TRBV27 | TRBD2 | NA | TGTGCCAGCGGGGGACTAGCGGGCAAAAAGACCCAGTACTTC | CASGGLAGKKTQYF
TRBJ1-1 | TRBV6-1 | NA | NA | TGTGCCAGCAGTGAGATGGGGGGGCGCAACCCTGAAGCTTTCTTT | CASSEMGGRNPEAFF
TRBJ2-1 | TRBV10-3 | TRBD2 | NA | TGTGCCATCAGTGAGCCTGGTAGGGGGCGACTAGCGGGCTACAATGAGCAGTTCTTC | CAISEPGRGRLAGYNEQFF
TRBJ2-7 | TRBV24-1 | NA | NA | TGTGCCACCAGTGATTCGGATTCCTACGAGCAGTACTTC | CATSDSDSYEQYF
TRBJ2-5 | TRBV10-1 | NA | NA | TGCGCCAGCAGTGCGGAGGGTTTACGAGAGACCCAGTACTTC | CASSAEGLRETQYF
TRBJ2-1 | TRBV29-1 | TRBD2 | NA | TGCAGCGTTGAAGTCCGCGGGAGTCGGTATGAGCAGTTCTTC | CSVEVRGSRYEQFF